This T cell receptor (beta chain) was obtained from a study of T cell responses to AZD1222 COVID-19 vaccine. The germline V gene has CDR1 MNHNY and CDR2 SVGAGI (reference sequence). Trimming removed 2 bases from V and 7 bases from J; junction bases left unmatched: 6. This CDR3 has 16 amino acids. Sequencing was performed with immunoSEQ multiplex PCR; in TCRdb, only in-frame clones are kept and a portion is missing. This sample has approximately 160,000 clones, with approximately 89% found just once. The source was peripheral blood, collected on day 0 of AZD1222 vaccination. This TCR was sampled from an adult in good health. The chain couples TRBV6-6 to TRBJ1-5, with 12 bases lining up with TRBD1. Here the CDR3 reads CASSYTGQGAGQPQHF. As DNA, the CDR3 is TGTGCCAGCAGTTACACGGGACAGGGGGCCGGACAGCCCCAGCATTTT.